This T cell receptor beta chain emerged from a study of regulatory T cells in long-lasting Graves disease. The CDR3 covers 15 residues. CDR1 is SGHRS, CDR2 YFSETQ, per germline. Construction of the TCR beta libraries employed iRepertoire HTBI primers in conjunction with Arm-PCR of CDR3 regions. In TCRdb, the multiplex PCR reads were re-called with MiXCR into one record per CDR3 protein. The table has around 460,000 distinct CDR3 sequences, around 13% seen once. This sample's time point: newly diagnosed GD, antithyroid drugs for less than 3 months. The TCR library was made from RNA extracted from PBMCs. This clonotype was detected ten times or more. Compared with germline, one end of the junction differs, possibly owing to a read error. A further study also used this sample, focusing on T cells in Graves' hyperthyroidism and ophthalmopathy. This second report adds: HTBI primers were used for first-round RT-PCR of the TCR CDR3.

The receptor was derived from a woman aged 45 to 65 with Graves disease. This chain joins TRBV5-1 and TRBJ2-1; the match to TRBD1 covers 8 bases. The sequences come from peripheral blood mononuclear cells (PBMCs), collected at new diagnosis, from a patient treated with antithyroid drugs. CDR3 sequence (DNA): TGTGCCAGCAGCTCGCAGGGGGCCCGCTACAATGAGCAGTTCTTC. It codes for CASSSQGARYNEQFF.